A single sample is the source of the 29 T cell receptor beta chains below, sequenced in a study of blood T cell repertoires in COVID-19. Produced via immunoSEQ multiplex PCR; TCRdb's table is partial and in-frame only. The repertoire holds 250,000 or so clones, with around 87% as singletons. Sequencing was carried out using peripheral blood. These receptors were obtained from a woman in her seventies with active or convalescent COVID-19.

The J gene is TRBJ1-3, the V gene TRBV5-1, with D unresolved. The CDR3 loop spans 15 amino acids. Looked up from germline, CDR1 is SGHRS and CDR2 is YFSETQ. V lost 3 bases, J lost 0 bases, and 10 bases lay in between. CDR3 bases: TGCGCCAGCAGCTCGGGTACATCCTCTGGAAACACCATATATTTT. It translates to CASSSGTSSGNTIYF.

The chain employs TRBV14 and TRBJ1-1, with TRBD1 matching 7 bases. V shed 2 bases, J shed 3 bases, and the junction held 9 bases outside the gene matches. Looked up from germline, CDR1 is SGHDN and CDR2 is FVKESK. The CDR3 consists of 16 residues. CDR3 in DNA: TGTGCCAGCAGCCAAACCACGGACAGGATGTACACTGAAGCTTTCTTT. Protein product: CASSQTTDRMYTEAFF.

The chain recombines TRBV7-2 with TRBJ2-1; TRBD2 matches 8 bases. The CDR3 is 15 residues long. CDR1 SGHTA and CDR2 FQGNSA come from the germline V gene. V lost 4 bases and J lost 7; bases outside the gene matches: 9. The CDR3 protein is CASSSSGGKGNEQFF. CDR3 in DNA: TGTGCCAGCAGCTCAAGCGGGGGTAAGGGGAATGAGCAGTTCTTC.

The rearrangement uses TRBV2 and TRBJ1-2, with D possibly matching TRBD1 (5 bases). Between the trimmed V and J ends, which lost 10 bases and 1 base, there was a span of 13 bases. The CDR3 contains 13 residues. From germline, CDR1 is SNHLY and CDR2 FYNNEI. The CDR3 loop is CAMRTRVNYGYTF. The CDR3 DNA reads TGTGCCATGCGGACAAGGGTTAACTATGGCTACACCTTC.

This chain uses TRBV19 with TRBJ1-1; D remains ambiguous. Deletions cut 3 bases from V and 1 base from J, with 12 bases between. This CDR3 has 15 amino acids. The germline CDR1 and CDR2 sequences are LNHDA and SQIVND (reference sequence). CDR3 loop: CASSMAGPANTEAFF. As DNA, the CDR3 is TGTGCCAGTAGTATGGCAGGTCCAGCGAACACTGAAGCTTTCTTT.

This chain uses TRBV4-3 with TRBJ1-6; D is ambiguous. The germline CDR1 and CDR2 sequences are LGHNA and YSLEER. The CDR3 is 14 amino acids. V lost 4 bases and J 7 bases, leaving 11 bases between the germline ends. The CDR3 DNA reads as TGCGCCAGCAGCCCTACTGAGCGGAATTCACCCCTCCACTTT. Translation: CASSPTERNSPLHF.

This chain links TRBV18 with TRBJ1-5; D is unclear. Germline loops: CDR1 KGHSH, CDR2 LQKENI. This CDR3 comprises 13 residues. Trimming cost V 2 bases and J 3 bases, with 5 bases left between them. The CDR3 spells CASSPRDNQPQHF. The CDR3 region has the DNA TGTGCCAGCTCACCAAGAGACAATCAGCCCCAGCATTTT.

A note on this clone: One end of the junction does not line up with germline, which may come from a read error. As DNA, the CDR3 is TGTGCCACCAGCAGAGAACAGGGCAACCAGCCCCAGCATTTT. It is translated as CATSREQGNQPQHF. This rearrangement joins TRBV15 to TRBJ1-5; D possibly corresponds to TRBD1 (6 bases). CDR1 and CDR2 (germline): LNHNV, YYDKDF (reference sequence). The CDR3 runs to 14 residues.

The chain links TRBV7-9 to TRBJ1-1, with TRBD1 as a possible D gene (6 bases). The CDR3 loop spans 14 amino acids. Trimming cost V 4 bases and J 1 base, with 10 bases left between them. Germline V gene sequence: CDR1 SEHNR, CDR2 FQNEAQ (reference sequence). CDR3 DNA sequence: TGTGCCAGCAGCTCGTCGGACAGGAACACTGAAGCTTTCTTT. The encoded protein is CASSSSDRNTEAFF.

This rearrangement joins TRBV6-1 to TRBJ1-3; no clear D. Germline loops: CDR1 MNHNS, CDR2 SASEGT. Trimming took off 3 bases at V and 1 base at J, with 10 bases between the two ends. The CDR3 runs to 15 residues. The CDR3 here is CASSDAGLSGNTIYF. CDR3 bases: TGTGCCAGCAGTGATGCAGGTTTGTCTGGAAACACCATATATTTT.

The chain is built from TRBV10-3 and TRBJ2-2; a possible D gene is TRBD2 (5 bases). CDR3 length equals 13 residues. Germline-derived CDR1 and CDR2 are ENHRY and SYGVKD. V dropped 9 bases and J dropped 4 bases, with 12 bases sitting between them. The CDR3: CAISPAGTGELFF. CDR3 sequence (DNA): TGTGCCATTTCACCGGCGGGCACCGGGGAGCTGTTTTTT.

The V call is TRBV5-6, the J call TRBJ2-7, with D possibly TRBD2 on 5 matching bases. V lost 2 bases and J lost 2, with 14 bases in between. Germline V gene lookup returns CDR1 SGHDT and CDR2 YYEEEE. The CDR3 totals 15 residues. The CDR3 here is CASSLMPGEAYEQYF. CDR3 sequence (DNA): TGTGCCAGCAGCTTAATGCCCGGGGAAGCCTACGAGCAGTACTTC.

The V gene is TRBV5-4, the J gene TRBJ2-2; maybe TRBD2 (6 bases). Germline CDR1 and CDR2: SGHNT and YYREEE (reference sequence). This CDR3 region has 15 residues. V was pared by 4 bases and J by 8 bases, with 18 bases between. The CDR3 here is CASSLGTLGGGELFF. In DNA, the CDR3 is TGTGCCAGCAGCCTAGGGACTCTAGGAGGTGGGGAGCTGTTTTTT.

The chain is built from TRBV11-2 and TRBJ2-5, with a weak D call TRBD2 (6 bases). The CDR3 has 14 residues. The ends were cut back, 4 bases at V and 2 bases at J, with 11 bases in the middle. From germline, CDR1 is SGHAT and CDR2 FQNNGV. Here the CDR3 DNA reads TGTGCCAGCAGCTCCGCGGGGTCGCAAGAGACCCAGTACTTC. Its translation is CASSSAGSQETQYF.

J is TRBJ1-3 and V is TRBV19; D remains unclear. The germline CDR1 and CDR2 sequences are LNHDA and SQIVND (reference sequence). The CDR3 is made up of 13 amino acids. V dropped 5 bases and J dropped 4 bases, with 9 bases sitting between them. In DNA form, the CDR3 reads TGTGCCAGTAGTGAGACAAGCGGAAACACCATATATTTT. Its translation is CASSETSGNTIYF.

The rearrangement links TRBV4-3 to TRBJ1-4, with unresolved D. The CDR3 has 16 amino acids. V dropped 1 base and J dropped 0 bases, with 9 bases sitting between them. The germline CDR1 and CDR2 sequences are LGHNA and YSLEER. The CDR3 region is CASSQGGRATNEKLFF. CDR3 DNA: TGCGCCAGCAGCCAAGGTGGCCGTGCAACTAATGAAAAACTGTTTTTT.

The J gene is TRBJ2-7, the V gene TRBV21-1; the table's D call, TRBD1, was not checked against the DNA. TRBV21-1 is deemed a pseudogene. The CDR3 sequence is 18 residues long. CDR3 sequence reads: CASVTILFGGQRANEQYF. The CDR3 bases are TGTGCCAGCGTTACTATTCTGTTTGGGGGACAGAGGGCCAACGAGCAGTACTTC.

This clone was seen once. V gene TRBV19 combines with J gene TRBJ1-4; weak D call: TRBD1 (5 bases). The V and J ends lost 6 bases and 7 bases respectively, with 18 bases between them. Per germline, CDR1 LNHDA and CDR2 SQIVND (reference sequence). This CDR3 spans 15 amino acids. CDR3 sequence (DNA): TGTGCCAGTAGGAGTCCAGGGAGGGGTGGTGAAAAACTGTTTTTT. Translating gives CASRSPGRGGEKLFF.

This chain joins TRBV20-1 and TRBJ2-1, with D uncertain. The germline CDR1 and CDR2 sequences are DFQATT and SNEGSKA (reference sequence). Trimming pared 3 bases from V and 5 bases from J, leaving 14 bases between. This CDR3 has 14 residues. The CDR3, as DNA: TGCAGTGCTAGTGGCAGGAAGGTAAACAATGAGCAGTTCTTC. The encoded protein is CSASGRKVNNEQFF.

The chain carries TRBV10-3 and TRBJ1-1; D is possibly TRBD1 (5 bases). The CDR3 is made up of 15 amino acids. V lost 8 bases to trimming and J lost 2 bases, with 18 bases between them. CDR1 is ENHRY, CDR2 SYGVKD, per germline. The CDR3 DNA reads TGTGCCATCGCCCAGACGGGGGAATCTAACACTGAAGCTTTCTTT. It specifies CAIAQTGESNTEAFF.

This rearrangement joins TRBV4-2 to TRBJ1-2, with D perhaps TRBD1 (6 bases). CDR3 length: 13 amino acids. V lost 6 bases and J lost 2, with 10 bases in between. Germline V CDR1 and CDR2: LGHNA, YNFKEQ. The CDR3 sequence: CASSPTGNYGYTF. CDR3 DNA sequence: TGTGCCAGCAGTCCAACAGGGAACTATGGCTACACCTTC.

This clone appeared once. The chain links TRBV7-8 to TRBJ1-2; D is undetermined. The CDR3 length is 15 residues. The germline V gene has CDR1 SGHVS and CDR2 FQNEAQ. The ends were cut back, 0 bases at V and 2 bases at J, with 10 bases in the middle. The CDR3 coding sequence is TGTGCCAGCAGCTTAGCTTTAACAGCCAACTATGGCTACACCTTC. It encodes CASSLALTANYGYTF.

This rearrangement joins TRBV7-2 to TRBJ1-6, with D tentatively TRBD1 (6 bases). The ends were cut back, 1 base at V and 14 bases at J, with 24 bases in the middle. The CDR3 sequence is 17 residues long. Germline assignment: CDR1 SGHTA and CDR2 FQGNSA. CDR3 sequence reads: CASSLEGLRTAGLTLHF. The CDR3 bases are TGTGCCAGCAGCTTAGAAGGGTTACGGACAGCCGGCCTCACCCTCCACTTT.

The chain carries TRBV19 and TRBJ2-1; D perhaps matches TRBD1 (6 bases). V dropped 6 bases and J dropped 8 bases, with 11 bases sitting between them. Germline V CDR1 and CDR2: LNHDA, SQIVND (reference sequence). This CDR3 is built from 12 residues. CDR3 loop: CASRSGVYEQFF. CDR3 coding DNA: TGTGCCAGTAGATCAGGGGTGTATGAGCAGTTCTTC.

This clone was observed once. The chain uses TRBV5-1 and TRBJ2-5, with 7 bases aligning to TRBD2. The CDR3 length is 13 residues. Germline V gene data show CDR1 as SGHRS and CDR2 as YFSETQ. With V trimmed by 4 bases and J by 2 bases, 2 bases remained unmatched. In nucleotides, the CDR3 is TGCGCCAGCAGCCCAGCGGGGCAAGAGACCCAGTACTTC. Its protein is CASSPAGQETQYF. The whole variable domain, filled in from reference TRBV5-1 and TRBJ2-5, reads KAGVTQTPRYLIKTRGQQVTLSCSPISGHRSVSWYQQTPGQGLQFLFEYFSETQRNKGNFPGRFSGRQFSNSRSEMNVSTLELGDSALYLCASSPAGQETQYFGPGTRLLVL.

V is TRBV5-1 and J is TRBJ2-2, with 7 bases that match TRBD1. CDR3 length equals 13 residues. CDR1 SGHRS and CDR2 YFSETQ come from the germline V gene. V lost 7 bases and J lost 4; bases outside the gene matches: 4. The CDR3 here is CASRQGGTGELFF. The DNA for the CDR3 is TGCGCCAGCCGACAGGGTGGCACCGGGGAGCTGTTTTTT.

V usage is TRBV10-1 and J usage is TRBJ2-7, with a weak D call TRBD2 (6 bases). Trimming cost V 0 bases and J 4 bases, with 16 bases left between them. Germline loops: CDR1 WNHNN, CDR2 SYGVQD (reference sequence). The CDR3 has 16 residues. CDR3 loop: CASSESGGKASYEQYF. CDR3 bases: TGCGCCAGCAGTGAGTCGGGCGGGAAAGCCTCTTACGAGCAGTACTTC.

The chain has TRBV23-1 and TRBJ2-7, with TRBD1 matching over 9 bases. TRBV23-1 carries the ORF label, with uncertain function. The V gene end was trimmed by 7 bases and the J gene end by 1 base; junction bases not matched to a gene: 5. CDR3 length: 14 residues. The DNA of the CDR3 is TGCGCCAGCACGTACAGGGGGCTATCCTACGAGCAGTACTTC. Translating it yields CASTYRGLSYEQYF.

The gene calls are TRBV12-1 and TRBJ1-4. TRBV12-1 is a recognized pseudogene. CDR3 length equals 15 residues. The CDR3 is CASSFENLEKEKLFF. CDR3 bases: TGTGCCAGCAGCTTTGAAAACTTGGAGAAGGAAAAACTGTTTTTT.